The clone carrying this T cell receptor beta chain was counted many times. Its specificity is not known. Unique molecular identifiers were present on the cDNA, which also gained a universal primer site by template switching. From the 5' RACE reads, TCRdb called clonotypes with MiXCR, one entry per CDR3 protein. The repertoire holds 200,000 to 250,000 distinct CDR3 sequences, with 5.5% to 8% as singletons. These data come from a study of identical twins. Broader study findings: Out-of-frame TCR alpha sharing observed in monozygotic twins exceeded model estimates.

V shed 1 base, J shed 3 bases, and the junction held 5 bases outside the gene matches. Looked up from germline, CDR1 is DFQATT and CDR2 is SNEGSKA (reference sequence). The CDR3 consists of 15 residues. There were only healthy Caucasians among the donors. This same sample was also part of a study on yellow fever vaccine responses in identical twins.

Sequenced material: memory (CD45RO+) T cells sorted from blood. The TCR comes from a young woman in good health. The V call is TRBV20-1, the J call TRBJ2-2; 7 positions match TRBD2. CDR3 residues: CSARAGGRDTGELFF. For the CDR3, the DNA is TGCAGTGCTAGAGCGGGCGGGAGAGACACCGGGGAGCTGTTTTTT.